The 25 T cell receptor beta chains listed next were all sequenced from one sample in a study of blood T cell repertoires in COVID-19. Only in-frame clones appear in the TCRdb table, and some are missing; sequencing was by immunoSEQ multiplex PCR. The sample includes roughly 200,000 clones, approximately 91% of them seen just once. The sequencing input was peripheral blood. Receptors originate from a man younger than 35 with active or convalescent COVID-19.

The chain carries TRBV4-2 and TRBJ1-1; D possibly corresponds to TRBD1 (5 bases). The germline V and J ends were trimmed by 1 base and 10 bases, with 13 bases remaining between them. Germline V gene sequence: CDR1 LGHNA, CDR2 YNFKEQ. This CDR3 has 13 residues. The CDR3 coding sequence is TGTGCCAGCAGCCAAGTGGGGGGTGAAGGAGCTTTCTTT. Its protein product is CASSQVGGEGAFF.

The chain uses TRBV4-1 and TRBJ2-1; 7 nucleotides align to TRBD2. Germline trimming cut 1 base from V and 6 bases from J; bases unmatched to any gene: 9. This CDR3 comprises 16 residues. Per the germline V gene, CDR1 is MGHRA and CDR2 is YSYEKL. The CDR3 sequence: CASSQVASGPVNEQFF. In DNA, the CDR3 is TGCGCCAGCAGCCAAGTAGCTAGCGGACCAGTCAATGAGCAGTTCTTC.

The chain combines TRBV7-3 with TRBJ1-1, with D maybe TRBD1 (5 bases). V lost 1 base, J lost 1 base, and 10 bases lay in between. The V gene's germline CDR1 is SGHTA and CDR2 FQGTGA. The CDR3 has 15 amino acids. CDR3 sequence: CASSLNAQGNTEAFF. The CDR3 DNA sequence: TGTGCCAGCAGCTTAAATGCCCAGGGGAACACTGAAGCTTTCTTT.

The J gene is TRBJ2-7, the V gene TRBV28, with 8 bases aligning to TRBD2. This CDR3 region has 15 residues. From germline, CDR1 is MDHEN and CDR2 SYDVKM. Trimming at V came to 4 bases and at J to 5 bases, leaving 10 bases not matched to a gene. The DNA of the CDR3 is TGTGCCAGCAGTTCCCCCTCCGGGGGGGCCCACGAGCAGTACTTC. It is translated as CASSSPSGGAHEQYF.

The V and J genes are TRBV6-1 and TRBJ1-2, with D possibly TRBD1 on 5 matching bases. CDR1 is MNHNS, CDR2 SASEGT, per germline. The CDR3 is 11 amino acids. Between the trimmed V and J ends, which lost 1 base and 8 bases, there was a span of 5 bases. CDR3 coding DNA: TGTGCCAGCAGTGAAGAGGGGGGCTACACCTTC. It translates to CASSEEGGYTF.

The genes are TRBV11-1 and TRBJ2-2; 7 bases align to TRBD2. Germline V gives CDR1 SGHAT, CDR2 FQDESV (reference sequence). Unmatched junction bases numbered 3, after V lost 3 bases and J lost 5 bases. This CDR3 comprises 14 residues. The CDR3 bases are TGTGCCAGCAGCTTTATTAGCGGGACCGGGGAGCTGTTTTTT. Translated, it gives CASSFISGTGELFF. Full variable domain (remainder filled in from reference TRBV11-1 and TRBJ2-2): EAEVAQSPRYKITEKSQAVAFWCDPISGHATLYWYRQILGQGPELLVQFQDESVVDDSQLPKDRFSAERLKGVDSTLKIQPAELGDSAMYLCASSFISGTGELFFGEGSRLTVL.

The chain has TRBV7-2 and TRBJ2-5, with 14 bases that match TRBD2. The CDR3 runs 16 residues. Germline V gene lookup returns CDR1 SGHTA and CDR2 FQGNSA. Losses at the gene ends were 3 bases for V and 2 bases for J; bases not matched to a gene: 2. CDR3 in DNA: TGTGCCAGCAGCTTGGGACTAGCGGGGGTACAAGAGACCCAGTACTTC. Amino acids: CASSLGLAGVQETQYF.

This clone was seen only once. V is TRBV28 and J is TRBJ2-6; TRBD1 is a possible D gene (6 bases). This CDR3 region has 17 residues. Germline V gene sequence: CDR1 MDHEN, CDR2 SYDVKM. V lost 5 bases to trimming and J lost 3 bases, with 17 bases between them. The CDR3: CASSPSTGSSGANVLTF. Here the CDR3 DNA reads TGTGCCAGCAGTCCTAGTACAGGGAGTAGTGGGGCCAACGTCCTGACTTTC. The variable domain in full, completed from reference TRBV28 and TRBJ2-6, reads DVKVTQSSRYLVKRTGEKVFLECVQDMDHENMFWYRQDPGLGLRLIYFSYDVKMKEKGDIPEGYSVSREKKERFSLILESASTNQTSMYLCASSPSTGSSGANVLTFGAGSRLTVL.

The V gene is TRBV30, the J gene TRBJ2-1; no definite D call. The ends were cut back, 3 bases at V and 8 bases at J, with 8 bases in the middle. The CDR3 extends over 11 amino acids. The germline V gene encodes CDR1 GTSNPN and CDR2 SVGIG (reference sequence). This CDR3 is CAWSPRDEQFF. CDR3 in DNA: TGTGCCTGGAGCCCACGGGATGAGCAGTTCTTC.

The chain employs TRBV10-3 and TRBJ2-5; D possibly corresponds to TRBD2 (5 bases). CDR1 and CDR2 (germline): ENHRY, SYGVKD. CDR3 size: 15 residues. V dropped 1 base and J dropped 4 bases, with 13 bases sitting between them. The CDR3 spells CAISELGSGRETQYF. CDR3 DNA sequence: TGTGCCATCAGTGAGTTGGGGAGCGGACGAGAGACCCAGTACTTC.

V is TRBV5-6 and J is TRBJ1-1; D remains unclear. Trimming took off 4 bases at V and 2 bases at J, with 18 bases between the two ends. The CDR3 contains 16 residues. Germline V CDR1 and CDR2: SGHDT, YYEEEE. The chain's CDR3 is CASSPLGQLLNTEAFF. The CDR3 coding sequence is TGTGCCAGCAGCCCACTTGGGCAGCTCCTTAACACTGAAGCTTTCTTT. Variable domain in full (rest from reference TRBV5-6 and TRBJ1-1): DAGVTQSPTHLIKTRGQQVTLRCSPKSGHDTVSWYQQALGQGPQFIFQYYEEEERQRGNFPDRFSGHQFPNYSSELNVNALLLGDSALYLCASSPLGQLLNTEAFFGQGTRLTVV.

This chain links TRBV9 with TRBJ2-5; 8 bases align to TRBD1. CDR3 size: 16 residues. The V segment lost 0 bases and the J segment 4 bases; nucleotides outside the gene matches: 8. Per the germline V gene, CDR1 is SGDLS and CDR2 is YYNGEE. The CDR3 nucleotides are TGTGCCAGCAGCGTAGGGACAGGGATATCGGGAGAGACCCAGTACTTC. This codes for CASSVGTGISGETQYF.

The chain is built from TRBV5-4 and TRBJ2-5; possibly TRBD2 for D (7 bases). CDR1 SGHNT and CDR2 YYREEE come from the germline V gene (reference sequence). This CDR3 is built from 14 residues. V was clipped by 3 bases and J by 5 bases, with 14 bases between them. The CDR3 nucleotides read TGTGCCAGCAGCTCGAGGGGGGGCGCGGAGACCCAGTACTTC. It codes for CASSSRGGAETQYF.

The CDR3 protein is CASTFAGGENEQFF. Here the CDR3 DNA reads TGTGCCAGTACGTTCGCGGGAGGGGAAAATGAGCAGTTCTTC. The rearrangement uses TRBV19 and TRBJ2-1; TRBD2 agrees at 9 bases. Germline values: CDR1 LNHDA, CDR2 SQIVND (reference sequence). The CDR3 totals 14 residues. The V segment lost 7 bases and the J segment 7 bases; nucleotides outside the gene matches: 8.

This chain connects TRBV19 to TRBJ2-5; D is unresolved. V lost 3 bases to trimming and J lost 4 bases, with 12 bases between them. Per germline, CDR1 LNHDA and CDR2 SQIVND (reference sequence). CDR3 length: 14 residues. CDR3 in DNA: TGTGCCAGTAGTATCGGTCTAGTCAGAGAGACCCAGTACTTC. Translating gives CASSIGLVRETQYF.

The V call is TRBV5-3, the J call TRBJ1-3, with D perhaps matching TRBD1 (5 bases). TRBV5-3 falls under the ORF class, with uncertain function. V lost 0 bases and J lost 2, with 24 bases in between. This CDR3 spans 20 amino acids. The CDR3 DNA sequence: TGTGCCAGAAGCTTGGCCCCCGGACAAAACTGGGCCCGCGCTGGAAACACCATATATTTT. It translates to CARSLAPGQNWARAGNTIYF.

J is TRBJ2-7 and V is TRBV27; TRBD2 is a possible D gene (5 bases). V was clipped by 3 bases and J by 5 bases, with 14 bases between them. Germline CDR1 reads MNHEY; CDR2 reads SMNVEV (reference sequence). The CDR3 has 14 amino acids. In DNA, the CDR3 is TGTGCCAGCAGTTTTTCCGGGAATGAAGACGAGCAGTACTTC. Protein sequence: CASSFSGNEDEQYF.

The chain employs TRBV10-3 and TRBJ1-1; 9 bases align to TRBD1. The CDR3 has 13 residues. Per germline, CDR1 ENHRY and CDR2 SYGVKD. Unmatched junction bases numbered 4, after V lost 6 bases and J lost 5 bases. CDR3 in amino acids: CAIRDRGLTEAFF. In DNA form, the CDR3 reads TGTGCCATCAGGGACAGGGGATTAACTGAAGCTTTCTTT.

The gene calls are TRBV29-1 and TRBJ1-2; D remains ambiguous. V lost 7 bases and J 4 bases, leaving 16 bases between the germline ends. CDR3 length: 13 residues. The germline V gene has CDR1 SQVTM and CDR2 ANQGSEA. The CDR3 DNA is TGCAGCGCCGGAGTTTCCGCCCTCTATGGCTACACCTTC. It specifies CSAGVSALYGYTF.

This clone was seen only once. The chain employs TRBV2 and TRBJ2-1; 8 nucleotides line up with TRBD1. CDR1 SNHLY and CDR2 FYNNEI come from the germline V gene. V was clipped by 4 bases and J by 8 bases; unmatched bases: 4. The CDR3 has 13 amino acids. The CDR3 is CASSGRTGYEQFF. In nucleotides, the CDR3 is TGTGCCAGCAGTGGAAGGACAGGGTATGAGCAGTTCTTC. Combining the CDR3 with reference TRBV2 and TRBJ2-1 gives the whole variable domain EPEVTQTPSHQVTQMGQEVILRCVPISNHLYFYWYRQILGQKVEFLVSFYNNEISEKSEIFDDQFSVERPDGSNFTLKIRSTKLEDSAMYFCASSGRTGYEQFFGPGTRLTVL.

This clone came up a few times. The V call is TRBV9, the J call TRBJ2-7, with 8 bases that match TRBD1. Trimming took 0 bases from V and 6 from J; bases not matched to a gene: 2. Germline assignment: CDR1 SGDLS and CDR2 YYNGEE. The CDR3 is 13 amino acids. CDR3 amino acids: CASSVGQGSEQYF. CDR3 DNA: TGTGCCAGCAGCGTAGGACAGGGGTCCGAGCAGTACTTC.

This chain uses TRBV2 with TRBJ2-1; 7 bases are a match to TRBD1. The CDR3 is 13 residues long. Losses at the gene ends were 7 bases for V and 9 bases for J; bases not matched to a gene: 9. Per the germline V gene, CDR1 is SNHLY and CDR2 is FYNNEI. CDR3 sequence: CASTYLNRGEQFF. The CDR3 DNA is TGTGCCAGCACATACTTGAACAGGGGTGAGCAGTTCTTC.

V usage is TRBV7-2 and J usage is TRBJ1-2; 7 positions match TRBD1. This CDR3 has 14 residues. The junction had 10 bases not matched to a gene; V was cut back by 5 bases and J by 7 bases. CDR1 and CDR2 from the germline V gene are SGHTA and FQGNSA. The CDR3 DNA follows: TGTGCCAGCAGCCTAAACCGGGACAGTCGTGGCTACACCTTC. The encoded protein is CASSLNRDSRGYTF.

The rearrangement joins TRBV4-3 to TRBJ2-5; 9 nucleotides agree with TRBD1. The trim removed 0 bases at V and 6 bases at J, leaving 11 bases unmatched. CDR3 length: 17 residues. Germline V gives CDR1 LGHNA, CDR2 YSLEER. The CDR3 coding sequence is TGCGCCAGCAGCCAAGATATAAGGACAGGGGCTCTTAAGACCCAGTACTTC. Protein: CASSQDIRTGALKTQYF.

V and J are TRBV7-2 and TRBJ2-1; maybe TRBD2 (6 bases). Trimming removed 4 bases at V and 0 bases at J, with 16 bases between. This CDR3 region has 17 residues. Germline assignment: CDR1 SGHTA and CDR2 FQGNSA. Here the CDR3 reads CASSSPLAVSSYNEQFF. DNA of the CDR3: TGTGCCAGCAGCTCACCCTTAGCGGTGAGCTCCTACAATGAGCAGTTCTTC.